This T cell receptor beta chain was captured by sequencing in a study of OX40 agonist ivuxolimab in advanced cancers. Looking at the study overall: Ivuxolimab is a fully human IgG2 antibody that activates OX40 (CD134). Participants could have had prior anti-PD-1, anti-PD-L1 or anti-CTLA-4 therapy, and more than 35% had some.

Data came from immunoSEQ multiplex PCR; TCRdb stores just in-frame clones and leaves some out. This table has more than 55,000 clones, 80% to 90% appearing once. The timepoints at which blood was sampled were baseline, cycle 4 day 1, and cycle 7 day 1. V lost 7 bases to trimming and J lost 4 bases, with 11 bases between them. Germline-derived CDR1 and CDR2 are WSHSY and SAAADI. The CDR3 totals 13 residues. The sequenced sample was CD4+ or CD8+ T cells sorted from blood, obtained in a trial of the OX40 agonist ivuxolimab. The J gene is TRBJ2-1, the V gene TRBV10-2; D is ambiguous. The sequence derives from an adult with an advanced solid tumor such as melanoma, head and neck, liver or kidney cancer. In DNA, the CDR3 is TGCGCCAGCACCGAGACCCAGTACAATGAGCAGTTCTTC. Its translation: CASTETQYNEQFF.